Listed below are T cell receptor beta chains from one sample, sequenced in a study of monozygotic twins with inflammatory bowel disease. From its re-call of the 5' RACE reads, TCRdb lists each CDR3 protein once, without DNA. The sample's table shows about 300,000 distinct CDR3 sequences. Sample: blood. The source of these receptors is a human donor with ulcerative colitis or Crohn's disease, or a healthy co-twin of an affected twin (not recorded which). Both conserved end residues are part of each CDR3. Some rows have no size entry. The others give once, few or many, or a class for an expanded clone.

TRBV6-5	-	TRBJ1-1	CASSSLERRNTEAFF
TRBV10-3	-	TRBJ2-5	CAIRAGEETQYF
TRBV20-1	-	TRBJ2-5	CSASRDRGGRETQYF
TRBV5-8	-	TRBJ2-3	CASSFASGGTTSTDTQYF
TRBV7-9	-	TRBJ2-4	CASSSFMAGGTKNIQYF
TRBV7-7	-	TRBJ2-1	CASTPLGGGDNEQFF
TRBV7-2	-	TRBJ2-3	CASSTRLAGVADTQYF
TRBV4-3	-	TRBJ2-1	CASSQDKQGYNEQFF
TRBV28	-	TRBJ1-1	CASSLYRGPMNTEAFF
TRBV18	-	TRBJ2-3	CASSSGRTDTQYF
TRBV3-1	-	TRBJ2-7	CASSQEGPGTSYEQYF
TRBV4-2	-	TRBJ1-2	CASSPTGGAYGYTF
TRBV29-1	-	TRBJ2-7	CSVEDKTGITYEQYF
TRBV7-6	-	TRBJ2-7	CASSQQSPGTYEQYF
TRBV7-9	-	TRBJ2-2	CASSQQDGELFF
TRBV12-3/TRBV12-4	-	TRBJ2-3	CASSAVLDTQYF
TRBV7-2	-	TRBJ1-1	CASSLSRTEAFF
TRBV12-3/TRBV12-4	-	TRBJ2-2	CASSPLGKGDTGELFF
TRBV20-1	medium-sized	TRBJ2-7	CSTWGGLSSYEQYF
TRBV15	-	TRBJ1-5	CATSRDPGGNQPQHF